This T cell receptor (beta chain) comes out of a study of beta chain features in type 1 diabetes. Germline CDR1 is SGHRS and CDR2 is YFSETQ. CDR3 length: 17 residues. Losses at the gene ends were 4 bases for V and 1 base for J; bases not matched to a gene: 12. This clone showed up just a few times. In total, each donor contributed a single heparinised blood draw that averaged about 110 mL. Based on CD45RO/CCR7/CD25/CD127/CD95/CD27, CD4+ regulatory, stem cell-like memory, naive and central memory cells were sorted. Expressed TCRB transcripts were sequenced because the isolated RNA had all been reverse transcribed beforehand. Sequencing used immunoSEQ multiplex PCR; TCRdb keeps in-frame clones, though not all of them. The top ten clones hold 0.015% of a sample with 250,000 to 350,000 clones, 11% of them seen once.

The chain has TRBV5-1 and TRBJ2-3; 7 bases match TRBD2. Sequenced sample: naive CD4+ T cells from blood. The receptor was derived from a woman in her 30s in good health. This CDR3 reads CASSPDPGGRGTDTQYF. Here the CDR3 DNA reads TGCGCCAGCAGCCCAGATCCCGGAGGGAGGGGCACAGATACGCAGTATTTT.